These T cell receptor beta chains were read from a single sample in a study of blood T cell repertoires in COVID-19. Sequencing used immunoSEQ multiplex PCR; TCRdb keeps in-frame clones, though not all of them. The sample consists of about 330,000 clones, about 90% of them appearing once. The sample was peripheral blood. Every receptor here comes from a man between 18 and 35 years old who had recovered from COVID-19. CDR3s include the opening cysteine and the closing phenylalanine or tryptophan. The order of the fields is D gene, V gene, clone size, J gene, CDR3 DNA, CDR3 protein. The D gene is left open where the match is weak. Expanded clones get a size class; other rows say once, few or many, or leave the size out.

TRBD2	TRBV5-1	-	TRBJ2-3	TGCGCCAGCAGCTTGGAGGCTAGCGGGAGTCGAGATACGCAGTATTTT	CASSLEASGSRDTQYF
-	TRBV19	-	TRBJ1-4	TGTGCCAGTAGTATGCAGGAAAAACTGTTTTTT	CASSMQEKLFF
TRBD1	TRBV14	-	TRBJ2-1	TGTGCCAGCAGCCTAAGCCCGGGGACAGGGGGCAGTGAGCAGTTCTTC	CASSLSPGTGGSEQFF
TRBD1	TRBV5-1	-	TRBJ1-4	TGCGCCAGCAGCTCGGACCCCGGGACAGGGAGTCCAACTAATGAAAAACTGTTTTTT	CASSSDPGTGSPTNEKLFF
-	TRBV5-5	-	TRBJ2-1	TGTGCCAGCAGCAGAACAGTTTTTCTCTACAATGAGCAGTTCTTC	CASSRTVFLYNEQFF
TRBD2	TRBV9	few	TRBJ2-7	TGTGCCAGCAGCGTAGGGATTAGCGGGGTATACGAGCAGTACTTC	CASSVGISGVYEQYF
-	TRBV10-2	-	TRBJ2-1	TGCGCCAGCATTGGTAGTTTTAGAGGGGGCTCCTACAATGAGCAGTTCTTC	CASIGSFRGGSYNEQFF
-	TRBV2	-	TRBJ1-1	TGTGCCAGCAGCGCCCTACGGGGAGCTTTCTTT	CASSALRGAFF
-	TRBV3-1/TRBV3-2	-	TRBJ1-2	TGTGCCAGCAGCCAAGATACGGGACGGCGGGAGCTAACTTATGGCTACACCTTC	CASSQDTGRRELTYGYTF
-	TRBV18	-	TRBJ1-1	TGTGCCAGTTCCAGGGGTCTGATGAACACTGAAGCTTTCTTT	CASSRGLMNTEAFF
-	TRBV9	-	TRBJ1-2	TGTGCCAGCAGCGTAGATCAGGGGCTTGGCTACACCTTC	CASSVDQGLGYTF
TRBD1	TRBV19	-	TRBJ1-5	TGTGCCATCGGGACAGCTCTCAATCAGCCCCAGCATTTT	CAIGTALNQPQHF
-	TRBV7-6	-	TRBJ1-4	TGTGCCAGCCAAAGGGGCTTAGAAACTAATGAAAAACTGTTTTTT	CASQRGLETNEKLFF
TRBD2	TRBV10-3	-	TRBJ2-3	TGTGCCATAGGCCCCGGGACTAGTGAATCGGATACGCAGTATTTT	CAIGPGTSESDTQYF
-	TRBV4-1	-	TRBJ2-2	TGCGCCAGCAGCCAGCCCCCCCAGACCGGGAACTCCGGGGAGCTGTTTTTT	CASSQPPQTGNSGELFF
-	TRBV11-1	-	TRBJ2-1	TGTGCCAGCAGCGCAATGGGTCCGGGGCAGTTCTTC	CASSAMGPGQFF
TRBD2	TRBV29-1	-	TRBJ2-1	TGCAGCGTTTTTGGGGGGGATGAGCAGTTCTTC	CSVFGGDEQFF
-	TRBV5-6	-	TRBJ2-1	TGTGCCAGCAGCCCCCTCGGGCGAGGGGGTGAGCAGTTCTTC	CASSPLGRGGEQFF
-	TRBV28	once	TRBJ2-1	TGTGCCAGCAGTTCAGGAGAGCAGTTCTTC	CASSSGEQFF